This record concerns one TCR beta chain sequence. Its antigen is unknown. No clone much larger than this one lies a single base away; base qualities are absent. The data are from a study of cytomegalovirus exposure and HLA in healthy donors (dated 2017 in TCRdb). Describing the broader study: An earlier analysis of roughly 610 of the donors reported 276 Gb of sequence data and 95 million to 130 million unique TCR beta sequences obtained from some 200 million T cells. An early release covering roughly 600 HLA-typed donors comprised about 320 gigabases of sequencing data and tens of millions of unique TCR sequences. Of the roughly 390 genotyped donors, over 65% fell in the genetic ancestry cluster associated with self-reported Caucasian donors. The study aimed to test whether signatures of past pathogen exposure could be identified by cataloging public T cell receptors. The T cell repertoires of some 670 subjects were profiled by immunosequencing and related to cytomegalovirus serostatus. A separate validation cohort of 90 to 150 different subjects was used in addition to the 666-subject first cohort. To predict cytomegalovirus infection status, the study combined high-throughput TCR immunosequencing, statistical association of individual TCRs with disease status, and machine learning. In a later analysis, previously published TCR beta repertoires from some 640 donors were re-analyzed and high-resolution HLA genotyping was added so that TCR occurrence patterns could be studied. The later analysis used no new phenotypic data to find candidate immune exposures, relying instead on TCR beta sequences and their occurrence across donors. An earlier analysis of nearly 600 of the donors applied high-throughput TCR beta sequencing to assess whether each TCR beta V gene segment acted as functional or pseudogenic. Alongside the repertoire data, information on donor age, sex, ethnicity and CMV serostatus was compiled. A later genetic analysis used genome-wide SNP genotypes for about 65% of the roughly 700 donors, treating that subset as a discovery cohort. Every discovery cohort repertoire had been produced on one sequencing platform. Both class I and class II loci were covered by HLA typing, at four-digit resolution. Typing coverage varied by locus: about 620-640 donors for A, B, C, DRB1 and DQB1; more than 500 for DQA1; over 600 for DPA1; around 490 for DPB1. Four to six DR-DQ haplotypes were handled as single units for association and clustering, since linkage in the cohort was strong. Among 398 genotyped donors of the cohort, an average of roughly 240,000 unique TCR beta nucleotide sequences were sequenced per donor, roughly 20% of them non-productive.

Library preparation was by the immunoSEQ multiplex PCR assay. The multiplex PCR relied on a mix of 60 forward primers for TCR Vbeta segments and 13 reverse primers for TCR Jbeta segments. The CDR3 region of rearranged TCR beta genes was amplified from genomic DNA by a multiplex PCR assay. The Illumina HiSeq System was used to sequence the amplified TCR beta libraries as 87-base-pair reads. The original pipeline was this. Across the 666 repertoires, a later analysis counted 60 million to 90 million unique TCR beta chains, roughly 11 million of which were shared by at least two donors. A nearest-neighbor algorithm error-corrected the raw reads and collapsed the reads into unique sequences, merging closely related sequences to remove PCR and sequencing errors. To assign V, D and J gene segments, CDR3 sequences were aligned to IMGT reference sequences. For a sequence to be retained, a match of at least six nucleotides was required to both a V gene segment and a J gene segment. A rearrangement counted as productive if the CDR3 had no stop codons and remained in frame with V and J, and every other rearrangement counted as non-productive. Following IMGT convention, CDR3 was defined as the stretch from the second conserved V-encoded cysteine to the conserved J-encoded phenylalanine. Sequences without an unambiguous match to a single V gene segment were excluded from the earlier analysis of about 600 of the donors. In an earlier analysis of approximately 590 of the donors, a V segment was called functional when productive rearrangements were above 56.7%, and segregating when the standard deviation between donors exceeded 5%. To diagnose cytomegalovirus status from the catalog of TCR beta chain sequences, a statistical classification framework was built. In a later analysis, V and J genes were assigned by comparing TCR nucleotide sequences against IMGT/GENE-DB human TR gene sequences. In a later analysis, CDR3 sequences and most-parsimonious VDJ recombination scenarios were assigned using the TCRdist pipeline. A later analysis defined each TCR beta chain by its CDR3 amino acid sequence plus V-gene family, and excluded reads lacking a unique V-gene family. To address suspected cross-contamination and a sequencing artifact, a later analysis removed a few hundred highly shared, low-generation-probability nucleotide sequences. For each public chain, a later analysis derived a clonal expansion index from normalized ranks of inferred template counts within each repertoire. In a later analysis, generation probabilities were computed with a VDJ recombination model fitted to out-of-frame rearrangements, and the resulting probabilities were checked against IGoR. In a later analysis, TCR-TCR, TCR-HLA and TCR-CMV co-occurrence was scored with hypergeometric tests, and a repertoire-size bias correction was applied to TCR pairs. False discovery rates were estimated in a later analysis by permuting HLA or CMV assignments 20 times. A later analysis grouped co-occurring TCRs with DBSCAN, adding TCRdist sequence similarity when clustering within HLA-allele-positive subsets. Repertoires with fewer than 30,000 or more than 120,000 public chains, plus five repertoires with anomalous nucleotide sharing, were excluded from co-occurrence clustering. Drawn from immuneACCESS, this table holds only the in-frame rearrangements with V and J called that TCRdb kept. Clones are partly lost; checked studies trace under half to an unresolved V gene and leave the rest unexplained. V, J and clone size were drawn from that table, and D and trimming were deduced from the DNA. This sample is represented by approximately 110,000 clones; 65% to 85% of them were singletons. Over 0.2% of the sample comes from the top ten.

The cohort consisted of approximately 670 healthy bone marrow donors. At the time of sampling, all cohort members were nominally healthy, though unrecorded immune exposures were likely present. The donor tested CMV seronegative, placing the donor among the 300 to 450 seronegative members of the cohort. Each donor provided a peripheral blood sample, and peripheral blood mononuclear cells were used for TCR beta sequencing. The Qiagen DNeasy Blood Extraction Kit was used to extract genomic DNA from the blood cell samples. After removal of 3 bases from V and 3 bases from J, the junction retains 4 bases not matched to a gene. In the germline V gene, CDR1 corresponds to SGHRS and CDR2 to YFSETQ. The cysteine opens and the phenylalanine closes a CDR3 of 14 amino acids. Only CDR3 DNA remains: 42 bases, in frame from the first base. Findings and caveats that apply to the study as a whole: A later analysis found that HLA-associated TCR beta chains were more clonally expanded and had lower generation probabilities than equally common non-associated chains. Because counts were too low, roughly 17 rarely observed V segments, including chromosome 9 orphons, were left out of the earlier analysis of over 550 of the donors. Most TCR sequences were seen in very few donors, while some public TCRs were found in many individuals. The authors suggested that the approach could potentially be generalized to other disease states and immunological phenotypes. Presence/absence analyses assumed roughly uniform sequencing depth across donors, an assumption that may not hold. In a later analysis, several top co-occurrence clusters were reported to appear linked to parvovirus B19, influenza, CMV and Epstein-Barr virus. Some IMGT-functional V segments, including TRBV6-2 and TRBV6-3, could not be distinguished by the 87-base-pair reads and were therefore excluded. In a later analysis, the rate of TCR association differed among HLA loci, with DRB1 alleles having the most associated TCRs and HLA-C alleles having the fewest. An association between a missense DCLRE1C variant and V-gene and J-gene trimming of TCR beta chains was found in a later genetic analysis and replicated in an independent cohort. For the cohort, immune exposure information was limited to CMV serostatus. The study gave a list of roughly 150 TCR beta chains associated with cytomegalovirus. In a later analysis, 16,951 TCR beta sequences were associated with specific HLA alleles at a false discovery rate of 0.05. A further reported finding was that TCR beta sequences accurately predicted the HLA-A and HLA-B alleles for most subjects in the first cohort. The cohort was sequenced for TCR beta chains only, and without alpha or paired-chain data the features that could be detected were limited. A few of the identified cytomegalovirus-associated TCR beta chains were confirmed in vitro to be specific for cytomegalovirus antigens. Strong co-occurrence of HLA alleles, especially DR and DQ, made assigning TCR associations to individual alleles difficult. The classifier was reported to diagnose cytomegalovirus status with high specificity and sensitivity in both the original cohort and the validation cohort. Linkage disequilibrium might explain the correlated functional status among segregating V segments, but an unknown experimental factor could not be ruled out. According to a later genetic analysis, donors in an Asian-associated ancestry cluster had fewer N-insertions in productive TCRs than the approximately 630-donor mean. Broadly in line with IMGT annotations, most TCR beta V segments showed up in productive rearrangements about 90% or about 30% of the time in an earlier analysis of approximately 600 of the donors. According to a later analysis, most CMV-associated TCR beta chains appeared to be HLA-restricted, and the HLA associations seemed to be driven largely by CMV exposure. A group of highly shared sequence variants was considered likely to be a technical artifact of the sequencing pipeline. Because HLA typing was unavailable for some donors at each locus, only the typed subset was used in association tests.

Recombination joined TRBV5-1 with TRBJ1-2, and 8 junction bases match TRBD1. Sequenced sample: PBMCs. This receptor was obtained from a man between 45 and 60 years old in good health and CMV-seronegative. CDR3 reads: CASSYQQGDYGYTF. The nucleotides are TGCGCCAGCAGCTATCAACAGGGGGACTATGGCTACACCTTC. The full variable domain, with segments outside the CDR3 supplied by the reference TRBV5-1 and TRBJ1-2 proteins, appears as KAGVTQTPRYLIKTRGQQVTLSCSPISGHRSVSWYQQTPGQGLQFLFEYFSETQRNKGNFPGRFSGRQFSNSRSEMNVSTLELGDSALYLCASSYQQGDYGYTFGSGTRLTVV.